This note documents a single TCR beta chain sequence. CDR1 SEHNR and CDR2 FQNEAQ come from the germline V gene (reference sequence). This CDR3 comprises 14 residues. Trimming cost V 6 bases and J 5 bases, with 13 bases left between them. The sample originates from a study of blood T cell repertoires in COVID-19. Overall study context: Collection of acute and convalescent COVID-19 samples took place in the United States, Italy and Spain. Sources were T cells, B-cell-depleted T cells, or PBMCs; the material itself was cDNA or gDNA.

Authors' processing steps: Quantification of nucleated cells was approximated via reference gene primer amplification. TCRdb keeps only in-frame clones here, not all; method: immunoSEQ multiplex PCR. V and J calls and clone size are those listed in that table; D and trimming were worked out from the DNA. The sample shows about 150,000 clones, around 84% of them seen only once. Seattle participants joined during active infection and were tracked over time. The sequence was collected from a man between 60 and 70 years old with COVID-19, enrolled during active disease. Sample: peripheral blood. The rearrangement joins TRBV7-9 to TRBJ1-4; maybe TRBD1 (6 bases). In nucleotides, the CDR3 is TGTGCCAGCAGTTTGGGACAAGGAAATGAAAAACTGTTTTTT. Amino acids: CASSLGQGNEKLFF.